The 23 T cell receptor beta chains below come from one sample, sequenced in a study of T cell responses to AZD1222 COVID-19 vaccine. The table came from immunoSEQ multiplex PCR; TCRdb's copy has only in-frame clones and leaves some out. Here the sample spans some 120,000 clones, over 75% being singletons. The starting material was peripheral blood, obtained on day 0 of AZD1222 vaccination. These receptors were obtained from an adult in good health.

For this clone: In the same sample, other DNA sequences code for this CDR3. V and J are TRBV3-1 (or the pseudogene TRBV3-2) and TRBJ2-2, with 8 bases lining up with TRBD2. Germline CDR1 reads LGHDT; CDR2 reads YNNKEL (reference sequence). The CDR3 is made up of 17 amino acids. The trim removed 0 bases at V and 11 bases at J, leaving 14 bases unmatched. The CDR3 DNA follows: TGTGCCAGCAGCCAAGAGGGGGAGCGGGAGTTGGACGGAGAGCTGTTTTTT. This gives the protein CASSQEGERELDGELFF.

The sample holds one count of this clone. The rearrangement uses TRBV19 and TRBJ2-7; perhaps TRBD1 as D (5 bases). Germline V gives CDR1 LNHDA, CDR2 SQIVND (reference sequence). Trimming pared 0 bases from V and 3 bases from J, leaving 9 bases between. The CDR3 is made up of 14 amino acids. CDR3 region: CASSIDLQGYEQYF. CDR3 sequence (DNA): TGTGCCAGTAGTATAGATCTCCAGGGCTACGAGCAGTACTTC. The variable domain in full, with the rest retrieved from reference TRBV19 and TRBJ2-7, is DGGITQSPKYLFRKEGQNVTLSCEQNLNHDAMYWYRQDPGQGLRLIYYSQIVNDFQKGDIAEGYSVSREKKESFPLTVTSAQKNPTAFYLCASSIDLQGYEQYFGPGTRLTVT.

The CDR3 spells CASSDRVNQPQHF. Written as DNA, the CDR3 is TGTGCCAGCAGTGACAGGGTAAATCAGCCCCAGCATTTT. The V and J genes are TRBV2 and TRBJ1-5; a weak D match, TRBD1 (5 bases). Germline V gene data show CDR1 as SNHLY and CDR2 as FYNNEI. There are 13 residues in the CDR3. Trimming removed 3 bases at V and 4 bases at J, with 7 bases between.

The J gene is TRBJ1-1, the V gene TRBV6-5, with 10 nucleotides matching TRBD1. CDR3 length equals 13 residues. V lost 6 bases, J lost 5 bases, and 3 bases stayed unmatched. CDR1 and CDR2 (germline): MNHEY, SVGAGI. CDR3 amino acids: CASRDRGGTEAFF. CDR3 bases: TGTGCCAGCAGGGACAGGGGGGGGACTGAAGCTTTCTTT.

The chain has TRBV30 and TRBJ2-5; 7 positions agree with TRBD1. V shed 2 bases, J shed 2 bases, and the junction held 8 bases outside the gene matches. CDR1 and CDR2 (germline): GTSNPN, SVGIG (reference sequence). This CDR3 region has 15 residues. The CDR3: CAWSTMDRIQETQYF. CDR3 DNA sequence: TGTGCCTGGAGTACTATGGACAGGATACAAGAGACCCAGTACTTC.

The chain is built from TRBV3-1 (or the pseudogene TRBV3-2) and TRBJ2-5; D may correspond to TRBD1 or TRBD2 (5 bases each). The CDR3 spans 16 residues. V was cut by 4 bases and J by 2 bases, with 17 bases left in between. Germline V gene sequence: CDR1 LGHDT, CDR2 YNNKEL (reference sequence). CDR3 amino acids: CASSPLTGPLQETQYF. The CDR3 DNA follows: TGTGCCAGCAGCCCCTTAACGGGGCCTTTGCAAGAGACCCAGTACTTC.

This chain uses TRBV7-2 with TRBJ1-5; D is ambiguous. Germline loops: CDR1 SGHTA, CDR2 FQGNSA. The CDR3 covers 15 residues. V lost 5 bases and J 3 bases, leaving 14 bases between the germline ends. CDR3: CASSPQGGFNQPQHF. The CDR3 coding sequence is TGTGCCAGCAGCCCCCAAGGAGGGTTCAATCAGCCCCAGCATTTT.

The V call is TRBV15, the J call TRBJ2-7; 7 bases agree with TRBD2. The CDR3 covers 14 residues. J lost 3 bases, V lost 6 bases, and 8 bases had no gene match. Germline CDR1 is LNHNV and CDR2 is YYDKDF (reference sequence). CDR3 in DNA: TGTGCCACCAGAAATTCCGGGACTAACTACGAGCAGTACTTC. Translating it yields CATRNSGTNYEQYF. Combining the CDR3 with reference TRBV15 and TRBJ2-7 gives the whole variable domain DAMVIQNPRYQVTQFGKPVTLSCSQTLNHNVMYWYQQKSSQAPKLLFHYYDKDFNNEADTPDNFQSRRPNTSFCFLDIRSPGLGDTAMYLCATRNSGTNYEQYFGPGTRLTVT.

The chain recombines TRBV12-5 with TRBJ1-5; 9 nucleotides align to TRBD1. Germline CDR1 is LGHNT and CDR2 is FRNRAP. The CDR3 runs 15 residues. Germline trimming cut 1 base from V and 4 bases from J; bases unmatched to any gene: 2. CDR3 in amino acids: CASGLGQGGNQPQHF. DNA of the CDR3: TGTGCTAGTGGTTTGGGACAGGGGGGTAATCAGCCCCAGCATTTT.

The rearrangement uses TRBV6-5 and TRBJ2-2; 7 nucleotides match TRBD1. The germline V gene has CDR1 MNHEY and CDR2 SVGAGI. The CDR3 has 14 residues. V lost 6 bases and J lost 7; bases outside the gene matches: 8. CDR3 protein: CASSRGSDVGELFF. CDR3 DNA sequence: TGTGCCAGCAGCAGGGGGAGCGACGTCGGGGAGCTGTTTTTT.

The J gene is TRBJ1-2, the V gene TRBV6-4; possible D gene TRBD1, 5 bases. This CDR3 has 14 amino acids. Germline lookup yields CDR1 MRHNA and CDR2 SNTAGT. Trimming left V 1 base short and J 4 bases short, with 10 bases between. As DNA, the CDR3 is TGTGCCAGCAGTGACTTCGGGGGGAGCTATGGCTACACCTTC. Protein sequence: CASSDFGGSYGYTF.

This clone was counted only a few times. The J gene is TRBJ1-1, the V gene TRBV11-3; no reliable D call. This CDR3 comprises 11 residues. Germline V gene lookup returns CDR1 SGHNT and CDR2 YENEEA. V lost 3 bases, J lost 3 bases, and 2 bases lay in between. In DNA, the CDR3 is TGTGCCAGCAGCTTTGACACTGAAGCTTTCTTT. It is translated as CASSFDTEAFF.

This clone was observed a few times. The chain is built from TRBV3-1 (or the pseudogene TRBV3-2) and TRBJ1-4; D call uncertain. This CDR3 spans 13 amino acids. Trimming removed 6 bases at V and 3 bases at J, with 8 bases between. Germline values: CDR1 LGHDT, CDR2 YNNKEL (reference sequence). In nucleotides, the CDR3 is TGTGCCAGCAGGGGTGTGGCTAATGAAAAACTGTTTTTT. This encodes CASRGVANEKLFF.

The rearrangement links TRBV19 to TRBJ2-3; 13 nucleotides match TRBD2. This CDR3 has 16 residues. The trim removed 6 bases at V and 0 bases at J, leaving 3 bases unmatched. Per germline, CDR1 LNHDA and CDR2 SQIVND (reference sequence). CDR3 protein: CASSGTSGVSTDTQYF. DNA of the CDR3: TGTGCCAGTAGCGGGACTAGCGGGGTGAGCACAGATACGCAGTATTTT.

V and J are TRBV24-1 and TRBJ2-1, with TRBD2 identical over 11 bases. There are 20 residues in the CDR3. CDR1 and CDR2 (germline): KGHDR, SFDVKD. Trimming at V came to 3 bases and at J to 0 bases, leaving 12 bases not matched to a gene. The CDR3 DNA follows: TGTGCCACCAGTGATCGAATGACTAGCGGGATCTTCAGCTCCTACAATGAGCAGTTCTTC. Encoded protein: CATSDRMTSGIFSSYNEQFF.

This clone was seen more than once but under ten times. V is TRBV12-3 or TRBV12-4 and J is TRBJ1-1, with 8 bases lining up with TRBD1. The V and J ends lost 5 bases and 7 bases, in that order; junction bases with no gene match: 6. The CDR3 covers 13 residues. The CDR3 nucleotides read TGTGCCAGCAGTCTTGACAGGGGATTTGAAGCTTTCTTT. Translation gives CASSLDRGFEAFF.

This clone was counted a few times. The rearrangement uses TRBV5-1 and TRBJ1-1, with D possibly matching TRBD1 (6 bases). The CDR3 runs to 14 residues. V dropped 4 bases and J dropped 0 bases, with 10 bases sitting between them. Per the germline V gene, CDR1 is SGHRS and CDR2 is YFSETQ. The CDR3 nucleotides are TGCGCCAGCAGCCCAGGGGTCTTGAACACTGAAGCTTTCTTT. This encodes CASSPGVLNTEAFF.

The rearrangement joins TRBV18 to TRBJ1-3, with D uncertain. V lost 3 bases to trimming and J lost 2 bases, with 14 bases between them. CDR3 length: 16 residues. From germline, CDR1 is KGHSH and CDR2 LQKENI. This CDR3 is CASSPDPTRPGNTIYF. The CDR3 DNA sequence: TGTGCCAGCTCACCGGACCCCACCCGGCCTGGAAACACCATATATTTT.

The chain recombines TRBV6-5 with TRBJ1-2, with 7 bases identical to TRBD1. V was pared by 7 bases and J by 4 bases, with 6 bases of the junction left unmatched. The CDR3 loop spans 13 amino acids. The germline V gene encodes CDR1 MNHEY and CDR2 SVGAGI. In nucleotides, the CDR3 is TGTGCCAGCACCAGGGGGGGAAGCTATGGCTACACCTTC. Protein: CASTRGGSYGYTF.

This clone was seen more than once but under ten times. The genes are TRBV5-1 and TRBJ1-4, with TRBD1 matching 8 bases. The trim removed 7 bases at V and 0 bases at J, leaving 2 bases unmatched. The germline V gene has CDR1 SGHRS and CDR2 YFSETQ. CDR3 size: 14 residues. The CDR3 here is CASGQGSTNEKLFF. CDR3 coding DNA: TGCGCCAGCGGACAGGGATCAACTAATGAAAAACTGTTTTTT. The whole variable domain, filled in from reference TRBV5-1 and TRBJ1-4, reads KAGVTQTPRYLIKTRGQQVTLSCSPISGHRSVSWYQQTPGQGLQFLFEYFSETQRNKGNFPGRFSGRQFSNSRSEMNVSTLELGDSALYLCASGQGSTNEKLFFGSGTQLSVL.

The CDR3 nucleotides are TGTGCCAGCAGAGAAGAGGAATATAGCAATCAGCCCCAGCATTTT. Protein product: CASREEEYSNQPQHF. The genes are TRBV6-4 and TRBJ1-5; the D is unclear. CDR3 size: 15 residues. Trimming removed 6 bases from V and 0 bases from J, with 12 bases in between. From germline, CDR1 is MRHNA and CDR2 SNTAGT.

The CDR3, as DNA: TGTGCCACCAGTGCGCGGGCCCGCACAGATACGCAGTATTTT. Translating gives CATSARARTDTQYF. The gene calls are TRBV24-1 and TRBJ2-3, with a tentative D call TRBD2 (5 bases). The germline gives CDR1 KGHDR, CDR2 SFDVKD. The V gene lost 5 bases and the J gene lost 1 base, with 9 bases spanning the gap. This CDR3 region has 14 residues.

This clone was detected a few times. This chain uses TRBV10-2 with TRBJ1-5; unclear D gene. V was trimmed by 7 bases and J by 2 bases, leaving 12 bases between them. Germline V gene sequence: CDR1 WSHSY, CDR2 SAAADI. This CDR3 comprises 14 residues. This CDR3 reads CASKDSWGNQPQHF. The DNA for the CDR3 is TGCGCCAGCAAGGATTCATGGGGCAATCAGCCCCAGCATTTT.